The 2 T cell receptor beta chains listed next were all sequenced from one sample in a study of blood T cell repertoires in COVID-19 (dated by TCRdb to the early 2020s). To prepare the library, the immunoSEQ multiplex PCR assay was applied. The table comes from immuneACCESS by way of TCRdb, which keeps in-frame sequences with V and J called. Part of the clones is missing from these tables; in studies checked, under half for an unresolved V gene and the rest for unknown reasons. This sample gives roughly 170,000 clones in total; roughly 90% of them show up just once. The leading ten clones occupy less than 25% of the sample. Sequences were obtained from peripheral blood. These receptors originate from a man between 65 and 85 years old with active or convalescent COVID-19.

This chain connects TRBV5-1 to TRBJ1-1; D is uncertain. The V end lost 3 bases, the J end lost 9 bases, and 18 bases lay between the germline ends. The CDR3 is made up of 14 amino acids. CDR1 and CDR2 (germline): SGHRS, YFSETQ. CDR3 nucleotides: TGCGCCAGCAGCTCCGCCTCCTCGCAGGAAAAAGCTTTCTTT. Its protein product is CASSSASSQEKAFF.

The rearrangement joins TRBV11-2 to TRBJ1-2, with D maybe TRBD1 (5 bases). V was trimmed by 7 bases and J by 8 bases, leaving 14 bases between them. CDR1 and CDR2 (germline): SGHAT, FQNNGV. The CDR3 covers 12 residues. The CDR3 loop reads CASTPGGTGYTF. Here the CDR3 DNA reads TGTGCCAGCACCCCCGGGGGAACGGGCTACACCTTC.